Included here is one T cell receptor beta chain sequence, with context. Its cognate antigen is unknown. The data belong to a study of T cell repertoires in cytomegalovirus infection. At the level of the study: Carrying CMV and the relevant HLA type showed in public TCR beta signatures. Study outcomes and limitations: HLA-C-restricted CMV clonotypes gave the most frequent clonotype in two of eight donors.

TCRdb reprocessed the reads via MiXCR and lists one record per CDR3 protein. The sample shows about 740,000 distinct CDR3 sequences, 35% to 40% of them seen only once. This CDR3 comprises 16 residues. With 3 bases removed from V and 4 bases from J, the gap between germline ends came to 18 bases. Germline V gene sequence: CDR1 SGHVT, CDR2 SQSDAQ. The sequenced sample consisted of PBMCs. The rearrangement uses TRBV7-4 and TRBJ1-2; D remains ambiguous. The source is a human donor in good health (CMV status not recorded). Some clones in this sample may be carry-over from other donors' samples. The CDR3 bases are TGTGCCAGCAGCTTTTCGTCCCGGCGCTCTGTCTATGGCTACACCTTC. Its translation: CASSFSSRRSVYGYTF.